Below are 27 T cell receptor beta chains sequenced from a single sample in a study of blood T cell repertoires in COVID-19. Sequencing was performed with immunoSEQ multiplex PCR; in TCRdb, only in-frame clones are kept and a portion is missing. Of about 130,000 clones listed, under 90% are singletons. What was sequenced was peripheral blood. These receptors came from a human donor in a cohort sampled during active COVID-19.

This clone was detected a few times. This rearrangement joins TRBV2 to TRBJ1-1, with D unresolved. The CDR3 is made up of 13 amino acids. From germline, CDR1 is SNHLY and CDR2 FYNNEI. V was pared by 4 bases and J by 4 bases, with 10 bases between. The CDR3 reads CASSGPRVTEAFF. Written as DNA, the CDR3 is TGTGCCAGCAGTGGCCCACGGGTCACTGAAGCTTTCTTT.

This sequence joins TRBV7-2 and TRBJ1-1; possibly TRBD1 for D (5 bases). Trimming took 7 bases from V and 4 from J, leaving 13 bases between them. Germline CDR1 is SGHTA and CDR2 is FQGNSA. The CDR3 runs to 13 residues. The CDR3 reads CASKEGRVTEAFF. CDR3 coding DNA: TGTGCCAGCAAGGAGGGGCGAGTCACTGAAGCTTTCTTT.

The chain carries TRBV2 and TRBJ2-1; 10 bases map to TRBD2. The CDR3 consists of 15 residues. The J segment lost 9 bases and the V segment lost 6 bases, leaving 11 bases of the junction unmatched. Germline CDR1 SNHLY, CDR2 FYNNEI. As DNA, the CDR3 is TGTGCCAGCAGACCTACTAGCGGGGAGGGGGGTGAGCAGTTCTTC. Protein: CASRPTSGEGGEQFF.

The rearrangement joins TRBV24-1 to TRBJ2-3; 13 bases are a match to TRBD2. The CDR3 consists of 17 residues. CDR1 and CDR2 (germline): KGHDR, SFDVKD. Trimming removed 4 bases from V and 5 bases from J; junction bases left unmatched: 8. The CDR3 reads CATSDLGLAGVQDTQYF. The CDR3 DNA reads TGTGCCACCAGTGACCTCGGACTAGCGGGAGTACAAGATACGCAGTATTTT.

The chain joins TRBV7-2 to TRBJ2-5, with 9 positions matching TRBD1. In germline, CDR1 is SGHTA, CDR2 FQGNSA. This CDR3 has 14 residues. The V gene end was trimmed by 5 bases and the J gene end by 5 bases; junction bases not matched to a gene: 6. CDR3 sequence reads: CASSRRTGEETQYF. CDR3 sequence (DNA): TGTGCCAGCAGCCGTAGGACAGGGGAGGAGACCCAGTACTTC.

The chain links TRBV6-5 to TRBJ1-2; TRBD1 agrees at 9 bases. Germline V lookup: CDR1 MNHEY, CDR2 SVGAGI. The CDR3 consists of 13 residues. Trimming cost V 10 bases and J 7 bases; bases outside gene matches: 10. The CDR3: CATTPGQGSGYTF. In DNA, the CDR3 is TGTGCCACGACTCCGGGACAGGGAAGTGGCTACACCTTC.

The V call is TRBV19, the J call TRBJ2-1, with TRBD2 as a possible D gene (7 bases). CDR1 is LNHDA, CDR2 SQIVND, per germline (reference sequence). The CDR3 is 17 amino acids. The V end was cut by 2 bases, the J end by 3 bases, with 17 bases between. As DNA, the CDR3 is TGTGCCAGTAGTATATCCCCGAGGGGGGGTGTCTACAATGAGCAGTTCTTC. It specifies CASSISPRGGVYNEQFF.

CDR3 DNA: TGTGCCAGCAGCTTTCCACGGGGGGCGATTAGCTCTGGGGCCAACGTCCTGACTTTC. Amino acid sequence: CASSFPRGAISSGANVLTF. The chain recombines TRBV9 with TRBJ2-6; TRBD2 might be the D (7 bases). Germline V CDR1 and CDR2: SGDLS, YYNGEE. The CDR3 extends over 19 amino acids. Trimming shortened V by 4 bases and J by 0 bases, and 20 bases separated the two germline ends.

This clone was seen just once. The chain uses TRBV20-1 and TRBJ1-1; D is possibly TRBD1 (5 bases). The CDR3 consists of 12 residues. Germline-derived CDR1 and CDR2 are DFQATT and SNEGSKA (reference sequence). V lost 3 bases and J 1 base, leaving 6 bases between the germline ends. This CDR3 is CSASQGNTEAFF. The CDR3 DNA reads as TGCAGTGCTAGTCAGGGGAACACTGAAGCTTTCTTT.

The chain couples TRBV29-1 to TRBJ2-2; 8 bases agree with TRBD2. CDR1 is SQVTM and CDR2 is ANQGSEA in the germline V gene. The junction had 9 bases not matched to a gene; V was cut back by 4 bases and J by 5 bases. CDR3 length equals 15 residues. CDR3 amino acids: CSVVREGLGTGELFF. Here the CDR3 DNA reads TGCAGCGTTGTCCGGGAGGGCCTGGGGACCGGGGAGCTGTTTTTT.

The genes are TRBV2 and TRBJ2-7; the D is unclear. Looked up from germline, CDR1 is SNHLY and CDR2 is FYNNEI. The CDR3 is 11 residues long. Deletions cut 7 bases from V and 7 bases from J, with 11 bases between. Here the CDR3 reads CASKLSGEQYF. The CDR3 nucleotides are TGTGCCAGCAAATTGAGTGGTGAGCAGTACTTC.

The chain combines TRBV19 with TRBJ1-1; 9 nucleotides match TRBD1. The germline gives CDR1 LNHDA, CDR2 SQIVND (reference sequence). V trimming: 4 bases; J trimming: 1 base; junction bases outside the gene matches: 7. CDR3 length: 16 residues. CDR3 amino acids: CASSKFSGQGNTEAFF. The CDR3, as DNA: TGTGCCAGTAGTAAGTTTTCGGGACAGGGGAACACTGAAGCTTTCTTT.

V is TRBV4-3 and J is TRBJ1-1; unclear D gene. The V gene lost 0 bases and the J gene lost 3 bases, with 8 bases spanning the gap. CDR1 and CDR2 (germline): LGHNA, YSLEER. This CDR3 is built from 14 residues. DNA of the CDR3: TGCGCCAGCAGCCAAGATCCCAGCGACACTGAAGCTTTCTTT. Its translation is CASSQDPSDTEAFF.

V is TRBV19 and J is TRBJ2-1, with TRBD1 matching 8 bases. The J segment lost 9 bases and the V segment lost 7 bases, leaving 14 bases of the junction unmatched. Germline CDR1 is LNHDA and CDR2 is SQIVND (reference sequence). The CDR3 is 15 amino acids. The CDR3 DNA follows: TGTGCCAGTAACTCAGACAGGGGCAAGAGTACTGAGCAGTTCTTC. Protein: CASNSDRGKSTEQFF.

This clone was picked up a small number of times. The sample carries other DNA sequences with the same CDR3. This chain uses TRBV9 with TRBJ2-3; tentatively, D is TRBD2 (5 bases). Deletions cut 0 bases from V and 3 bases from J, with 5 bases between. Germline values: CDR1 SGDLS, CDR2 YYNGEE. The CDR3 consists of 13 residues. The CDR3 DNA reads TGTGCCAGCAGCGTAGGGAGGACAGATACGCAGTATTTT. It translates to CASSVGRTDTQYF.

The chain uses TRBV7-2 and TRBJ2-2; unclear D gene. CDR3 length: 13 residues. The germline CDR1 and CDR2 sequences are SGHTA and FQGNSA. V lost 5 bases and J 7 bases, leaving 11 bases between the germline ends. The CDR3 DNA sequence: TGTGCCAGCAGCCCCCAGGCGCTCGGGGAGCTGTTTTTT. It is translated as CASSPQALGELFF.

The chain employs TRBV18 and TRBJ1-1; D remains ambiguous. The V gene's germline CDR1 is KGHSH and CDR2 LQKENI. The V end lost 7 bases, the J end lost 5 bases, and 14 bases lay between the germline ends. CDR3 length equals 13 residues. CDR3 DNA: TGTGCCAGCTGTCAAGGTCGGGATACTGAAGCTTTCTTT. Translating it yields CASCQGRDTEAFF.

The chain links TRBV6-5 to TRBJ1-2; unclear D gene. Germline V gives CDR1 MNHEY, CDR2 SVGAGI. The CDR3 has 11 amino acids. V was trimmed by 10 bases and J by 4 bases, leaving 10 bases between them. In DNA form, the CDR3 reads TGTGCCACCCTTAGGAGCTATGGCTACACCTTC. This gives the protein CATLRSYGYTF.

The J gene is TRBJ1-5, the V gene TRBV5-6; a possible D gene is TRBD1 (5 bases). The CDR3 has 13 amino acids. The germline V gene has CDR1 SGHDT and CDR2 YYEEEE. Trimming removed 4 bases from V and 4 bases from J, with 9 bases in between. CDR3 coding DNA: TGTGCCAGCAGCCCAGGGAGGAATCAGCCCCAGCATTTT. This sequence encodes CASSPGRNQPQHF.

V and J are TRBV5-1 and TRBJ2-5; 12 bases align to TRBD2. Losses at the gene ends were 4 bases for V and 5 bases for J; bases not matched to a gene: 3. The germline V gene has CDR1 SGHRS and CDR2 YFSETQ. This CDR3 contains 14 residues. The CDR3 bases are TGCGCCAGCAGCCCAGGGACTAGCGGGGAGACCCAGTACTTC. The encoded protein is CASSPGTSGETQYF.

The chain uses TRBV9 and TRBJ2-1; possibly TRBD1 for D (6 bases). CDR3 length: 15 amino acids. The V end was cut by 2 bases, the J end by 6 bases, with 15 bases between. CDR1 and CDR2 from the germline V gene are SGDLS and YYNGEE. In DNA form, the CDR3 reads TGTGCCAGCAGCGTGGGGGACAACTTATTCAATGAGCAGTTCTTC. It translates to CASSVGDNLFNEQFF.

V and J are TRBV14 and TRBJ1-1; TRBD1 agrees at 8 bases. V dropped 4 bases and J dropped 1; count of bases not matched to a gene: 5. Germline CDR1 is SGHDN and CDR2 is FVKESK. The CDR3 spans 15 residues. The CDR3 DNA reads TGTGCCAGCAGCCCGGGACAGGCCAGGAACACTGAAGCTTTCTTT. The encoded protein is CASSPGQARNTEAFF.

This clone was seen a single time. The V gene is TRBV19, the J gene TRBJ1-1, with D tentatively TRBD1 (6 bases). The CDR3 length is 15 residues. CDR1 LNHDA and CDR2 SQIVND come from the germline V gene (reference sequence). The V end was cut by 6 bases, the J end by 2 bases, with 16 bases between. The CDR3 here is CASSPARQANTEAFF. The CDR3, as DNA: TGTGCCAGTAGCCCCGCCCGACAGGCAAACACTGAAGCTTTCTTT.

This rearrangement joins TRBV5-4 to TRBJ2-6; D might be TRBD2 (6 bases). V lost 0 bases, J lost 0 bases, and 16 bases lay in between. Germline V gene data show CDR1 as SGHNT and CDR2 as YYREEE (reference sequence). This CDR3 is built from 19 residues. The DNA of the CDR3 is TGTGCCAGCAGCTTGGGGGGGAGGACATACCTCTCTGGGGCCAACGTCCTGACTTTC. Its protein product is CASSLGGRTYLSGANVLTF.

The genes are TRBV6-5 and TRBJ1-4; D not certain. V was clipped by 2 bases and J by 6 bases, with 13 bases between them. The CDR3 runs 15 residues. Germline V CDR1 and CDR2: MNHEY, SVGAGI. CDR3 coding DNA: TGTGCCAGCAGTTACGGTTCAGGTGGCGATGAAAAACTGTTTTTT. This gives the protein CASSYGSGGDEKLFF.

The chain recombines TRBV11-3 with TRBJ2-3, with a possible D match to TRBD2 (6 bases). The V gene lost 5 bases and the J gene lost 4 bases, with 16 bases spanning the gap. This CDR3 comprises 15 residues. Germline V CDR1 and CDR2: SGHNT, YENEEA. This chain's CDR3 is CASSRRGGAADTQYF. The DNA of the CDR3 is TGTGCCAGCAGCCGCCGAGGAGGGGCGGCAGATACGCAGTATTTT.

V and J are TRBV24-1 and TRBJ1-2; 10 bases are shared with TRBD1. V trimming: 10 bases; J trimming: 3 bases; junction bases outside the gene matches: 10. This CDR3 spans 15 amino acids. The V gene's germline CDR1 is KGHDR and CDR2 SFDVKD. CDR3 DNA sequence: TGTGCCACTCCGGGACAGGGGTCGTGGTACTATGGCTACACCTTC. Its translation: CATPGQGSWYYGYTF.